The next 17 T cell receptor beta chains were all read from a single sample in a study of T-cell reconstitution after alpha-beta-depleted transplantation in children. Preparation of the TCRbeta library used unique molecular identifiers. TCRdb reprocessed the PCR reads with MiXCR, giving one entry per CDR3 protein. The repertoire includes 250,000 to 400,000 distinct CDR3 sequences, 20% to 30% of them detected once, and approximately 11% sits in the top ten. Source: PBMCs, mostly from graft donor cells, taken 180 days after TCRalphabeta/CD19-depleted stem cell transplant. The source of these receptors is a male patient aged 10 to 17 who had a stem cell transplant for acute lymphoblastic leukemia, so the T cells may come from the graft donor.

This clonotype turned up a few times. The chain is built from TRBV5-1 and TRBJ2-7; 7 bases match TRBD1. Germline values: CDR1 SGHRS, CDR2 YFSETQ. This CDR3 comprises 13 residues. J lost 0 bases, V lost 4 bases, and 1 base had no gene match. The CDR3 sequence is CASSDRASYEQYF. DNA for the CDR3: TGCGCCAGCAGCGACAGGGCCTCCTACGAGCAGTACTTC.

CDR3: CASSEYGSRGHEQYF. In DNA, the CDR3 is TGTGCCAGCAGTGAATATGGGAGCAGGGGCCACGAGCAGTACTTC. The rearrangement links TRBV25-1 to TRBJ2-7; maybe TRBD1 (6 bases). Trimming pared 0 bases from V and 5 bases from J, leaving 14 bases between. In germline, CDR1 is MGHDK, CDR2 SYGVNS. The CDR3 is made up of 15 amino acids.

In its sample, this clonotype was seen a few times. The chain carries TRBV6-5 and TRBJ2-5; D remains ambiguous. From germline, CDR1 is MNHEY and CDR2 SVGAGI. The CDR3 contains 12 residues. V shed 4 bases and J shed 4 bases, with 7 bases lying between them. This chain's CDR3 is CASSSPRETQYF. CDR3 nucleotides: TGTGCCAGCAGTTCCCCCCGAGAGACCCAGTACTTC.

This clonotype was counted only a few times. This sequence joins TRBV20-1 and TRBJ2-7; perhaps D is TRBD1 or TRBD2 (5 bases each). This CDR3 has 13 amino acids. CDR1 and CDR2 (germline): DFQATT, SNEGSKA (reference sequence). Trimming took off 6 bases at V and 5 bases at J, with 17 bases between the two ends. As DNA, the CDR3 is TGCAGTGCACAGGTCCCCCCGGGGAACGAGCAGTACTTC. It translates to CSAQVPPGNEQYF.

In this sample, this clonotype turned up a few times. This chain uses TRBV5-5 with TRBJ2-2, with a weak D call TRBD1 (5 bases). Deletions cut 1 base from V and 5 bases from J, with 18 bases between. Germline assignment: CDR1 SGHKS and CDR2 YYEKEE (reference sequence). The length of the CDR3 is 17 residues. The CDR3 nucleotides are TGTGCCAGCAGCTTGCGGTCCACTGGGGCGGTGACCGGGGAGCTGTTTTTT. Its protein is CASSLRSTGAVTGELFF.

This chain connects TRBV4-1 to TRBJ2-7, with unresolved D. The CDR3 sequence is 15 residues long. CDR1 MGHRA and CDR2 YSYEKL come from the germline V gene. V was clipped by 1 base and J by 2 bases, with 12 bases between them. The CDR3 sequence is CASSQVGGPPYEQYF. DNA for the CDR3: TGCGCCAGCAGCCAAGTGGGCGGACCCCCCTACGAGCAGTACTTC.

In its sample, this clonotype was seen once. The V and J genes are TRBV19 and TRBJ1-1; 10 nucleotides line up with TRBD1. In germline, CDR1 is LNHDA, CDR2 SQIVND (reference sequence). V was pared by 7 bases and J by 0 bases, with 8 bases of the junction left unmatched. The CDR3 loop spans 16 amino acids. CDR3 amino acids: CASNSRTGGLNTEAFF. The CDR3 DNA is TGTGCCAGTAACTCTAGGACAGGGGGACTGAACACTGAAGCTTTCTTT.

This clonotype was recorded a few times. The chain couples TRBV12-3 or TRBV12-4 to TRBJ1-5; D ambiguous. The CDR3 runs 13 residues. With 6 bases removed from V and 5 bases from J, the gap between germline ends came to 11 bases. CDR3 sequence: CASSRREDQPQHF. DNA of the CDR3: TGTGCCAGCAGCAGGAGAGAGGATCAGCCCCAGCATTTT.

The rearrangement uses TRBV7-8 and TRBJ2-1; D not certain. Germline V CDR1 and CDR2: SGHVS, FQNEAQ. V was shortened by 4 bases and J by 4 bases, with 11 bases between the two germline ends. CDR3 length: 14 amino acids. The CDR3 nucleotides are TGTGCCAGCAGCTGGATGCTCCGGTACAATGAGCAGTTCTTC. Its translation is CASSWMLRYNEQFF.

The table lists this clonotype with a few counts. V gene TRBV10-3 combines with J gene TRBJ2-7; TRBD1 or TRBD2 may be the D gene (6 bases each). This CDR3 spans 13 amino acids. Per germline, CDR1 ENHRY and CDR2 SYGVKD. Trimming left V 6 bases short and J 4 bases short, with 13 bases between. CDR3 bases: TGTGCCATCAGCTCCGGGGGCAGATACGAGCAGTACTTC. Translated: CAISSGGRYEQYF.

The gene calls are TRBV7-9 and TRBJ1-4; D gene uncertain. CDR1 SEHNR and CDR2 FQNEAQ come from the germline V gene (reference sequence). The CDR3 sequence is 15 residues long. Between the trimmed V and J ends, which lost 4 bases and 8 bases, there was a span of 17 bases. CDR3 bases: TGTGCCAGCAGCTCTCCTTCCGGGCTGCCGGAAAAACTGTTTTTT. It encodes CASSSPSGLPEKLFF.

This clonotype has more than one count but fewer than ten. CDR3 sequence: CASGRGTNYEQYF. CDR3 DNA sequence: TGTGCCAGCGGTAGGGGGACGAACTACGAGCAGTACTTC. V and J are TRBV3-1 and TRBJ2-7; D possibly corresponds to TRBD1 (6 bases). Germline CDR1 LGHDT, CDR2 YNNKEL (reference sequence). V gave up 8 bases and J gave up 3 bases, with 14 bases separating them. The CDR3 extends over 13 amino acids.

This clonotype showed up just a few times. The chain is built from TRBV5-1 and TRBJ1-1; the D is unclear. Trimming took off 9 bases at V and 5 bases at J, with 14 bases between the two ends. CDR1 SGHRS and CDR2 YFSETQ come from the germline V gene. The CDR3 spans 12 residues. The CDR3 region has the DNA TGCGCCACCTCATCGGTGGGGACTGAAGCTTTCTTT. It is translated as CATSSVGTEAFF.

In nucleotides, the CDR3 is TGTGCCTGGAACTTACAGGGGTACTCCTACGAGCAGTACTTC. Translated, it gives CAWNLQGYSYEQYF. V and J are TRBV30 and TRBJ2-7; 7 positions match TRBD1. Germline trimming cut 4 bases from V and 0 bases from J; bases unmatched to any gene: 6. The germline V gene encodes CDR1 GTSNPN and CDR2 SVGIG (reference sequence). There are 14 residues in the CDR3.

CDR3 coding DNA: TGCAGCGTTGTGAGTCAGCGCAGGGCCTCTGGAAACACCATATATTTT. Amino acid sequence: CSVVSQRRASGNTIYF. The chain joins TRBV29-1 to TRBJ1-3, with a weak D call TRBD1 (5 bases). This CDR3 is built from 16 residues. V was shortened by 4 bases and J by 0 bases, with 16 bases between the two germline ends. Germline CDR1 and CDR2: SQVTM and ANQGSEA. The full variable domain, its missing parts supplied by reference TRBV29-1 and TRBJ1-3, is SAVISQKPSRDICQRGTSLTIQCQVDSQVTMMFWYRQQPGQSLTLIATANQGSEATYESGFVIDKFPISRPNLTFSTLTVSNMSPEDSSIYLCSVVSQRRASGNTIYFGEGSWLTVV.

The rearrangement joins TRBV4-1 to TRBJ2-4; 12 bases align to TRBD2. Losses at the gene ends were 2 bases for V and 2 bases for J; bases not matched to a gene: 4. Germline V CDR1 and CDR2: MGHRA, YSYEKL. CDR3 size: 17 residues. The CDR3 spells CASSQPTSGRTKNIQYF. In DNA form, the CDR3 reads TGCGCCAGCAGCCAACCGACTAGCGGGAGAACCAAAAACATTCAGTACTTC.

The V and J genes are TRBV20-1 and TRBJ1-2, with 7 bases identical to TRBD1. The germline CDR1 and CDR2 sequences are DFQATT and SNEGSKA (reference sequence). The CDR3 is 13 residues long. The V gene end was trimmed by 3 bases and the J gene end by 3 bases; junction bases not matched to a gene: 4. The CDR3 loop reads CSASTGEDYGYTF. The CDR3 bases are TGCAGTGCTAGCACAGGGGAGGACTATGGCTACACCTTC.